The 29 T cell receptor beta chains reported below all come from one sample, sequenced in a study of blood T cell repertoires in COVID-19. Only in-frame clones appear in the TCRdb table, and some are missing; sequencing was by immunoSEQ multiplex PCR. This repertoire shows 310,000 or so clones, 88% found once; its top ten account for 11%. The sequencing sample was made of peripheral blood. The receptor source for this set is a woman aged 25-40 years with COVID-19, enrolled during active disease.

This clone appeared a few times. The rearrangement uses TRBV6-5 and TRBJ1-1, with 7 bases fitting TRBD1. CDR1 is MNHEY and CDR2 is SVGAGI in the germline V gene. This CDR3 is built from 14 residues. With V trimmed by 7 bases and J by 5 bases, 10 bases remained unmatched. CDR3 DNA: TGTGCCAGCACCGCGACTACAGGGGTGACTGAAGCTTTCTTT. It encodes CASTATTGVTEAFF.

The gene calls are TRBV23-1 and TRBJ2-5; 7 bases fit TRBD1. TRBV23-1 is identified as an open reading frame with a role that is uncertain. The length of the CDR3 is 16 residues. Trimming cost V 1 base and J 5 bases; bases outside gene matches: 10. CDR3 sequence (DNA): TGCGCCAGCAGTCAATATCACAGGGGTGTATATGAGACCCAGTACTTC. Protein product: CASSQYHRGVYETQYF.

The chain joins TRBV3-1 (or the pseudogene TRBV3-2) to TRBJ2-6; 7 bases align to TRBD2. CDR3 size: 15 residues. V lost 1 base to trimming and J lost 5 bases; unmatched junction nucleotides: 2. CDR1 is LGHDT and CDR2 is YNNKEL in the germline V gene (reference sequence). CDR3 sequence reads: CASSQGSGWANVLTF. The CDR3 region has the DNA TGTGCCAGCAGCCAAGGTAGCGGGTGGGCCAACGTCCTGACTTTC.

In this sample, this clone turned up a few times. The rearrangement uses TRBV9 and TRBJ1-6; D might be TRBD1 (5 bases). The CDR3 is 16 amino acids. V lost 0 bases to trimming and J lost 6 bases, with 13 bases between them. Per germline, CDR1 SGDLS and CDR2 YYNGEE. For the CDR3, the DNA is TGTGCCAGCAGCGTAGATGTCAGGGTCCGTAATTCACCCCTCCACTTT. Translation gives CASSVDVRVRNSPLHF.

In its sample, this clone was seen once. This chain uses TRBV6-6 with TRBJ1-5, with 8 bases identical to TRBD1. The CDR3 loop spans 16 amino acids. Germline loops: CDR1 MNHNY, CDR2 SVGAGI (reference sequence). V was clipped by 5 bases and J by 7 bases; unmatched bases: 13. The CDR3, as DNA: TGTGCCAGCAGTCCAACGTCCTCCAGGGGGCGACAGCCCCAGCATTTT. Its translation: CASSPTSSRGRQPQHF.

This clone was detected only once. The rearrangement uses TRBV2 and TRBJ2-2, with TRBD1 as a possible D gene (5 bases). Germline V gene sequence: CDR1 SNHLY, CDR2 FYNNEI. The CDR3 extends over 15 amino acids. The ends were cut back, 7 bases at V and 2 bases at J, with 14 bases in the middle. CDR3 loop: CASTLDTVNTGELFF. In DNA form, the CDR3 reads TGTGCCAGCACCCTGGACACCGTAAACACCGGGGAGCTGTTTTTT.

This clone was detected a few times. The genes are TRBV7-9 and TRBJ1-6, with unresolved D. Germline V gene lookup returns CDR1 SEHNR and CDR2 FQNEAQ (reference sequence). CDR3 size: 14 residues. Deletions cut 2 bases from V and 7 bases from J, with 9 bases between. The CDR3: CASSLSEPNSPLHF. Here the CDR3 DNA reads TGTGCCAGCAGCTTAAGTGAGCCGAATTCACCCCTCCACTTT.

The chain joins TRBV6-4 to TRBJ2-2; 7 nucleotides match TRBD1. The CDR3 consists of 15 residues. The V and J ends lost 6 bases and 0 bases, in that order; junction bases with no gene match: 4. The V gene's germline CDR1 is MRHNA and CDR2 SNTAGT. The chain's CDR3 is CASSPGTANTGELFF. The CDR3 region has the DNA TGTGCCAGCAGCCCCGGGACAGCGAACACCGGGGAGCTGTTTTTT.

The chain uses TRBV6-5 and TRBJ1-5, with D possibly TRBD1 on 5 matching bases. CDR1 and CDR2 from the germline V gene are MNHEY and SVGAGI. V was shortened by 4 bases and J by 5 bases, with 6 bases between the two germline ends. This CDR3 comprises 12 residues. This CDR3 reads CASSFRDQPQHF. The CDR3 DNA reads TGTGCCAGCAGTTTCAGGGATCAGCCCCAGCATTTT.

The CDR3 nucleotides are TGTGCCAGCAGTTTTGCGGGAGGTACCTACGAGCAGTACTTC. Encoded protein: CASSFAGGTYEQYF. This chain links TRBV6-5 with TRBJ2-7; 8 bases are a match to TRBD2. V lost 4 bases and J lost 2; bases outside the gene matches: 4. There are 14 residues in the CDR3. Germline assignment: CDR1 MNHEY and CDR2 SVGAGI.

This rearrangement joins TRBV5-4 to TRBJ2-7; 10 nucleotides align to TRBD1. This CDR3 spans 13 amino acids. Germline CDR1 and CDR2: SGHNT and YYREEE (reference sequence). The trim removed 7 bases at V and 3 bases at J, leaving 4 bases unmatched. The CDR3 region is CASGQGGFYEQYF. Written as DNA, the CDR3 is TGTGCCAGCGGACAGGGGGGATTCTACGAGCAGTACTTC.

This rearrangement joins TRBV29-1 to TRBJ1-2, with TRBD1 matching over 7 bases. The CDR3 is made up of 13 amino acids. After removal of 6 bases from V and 5 bases from J, the junction contained 9 bases not matched to a gene. Germline assignment: CDR1 SQVTM and CDR2 ANQGSEA. The CDR3 DNA reads TGCAGCGTCCGGGACAGAGGGGGGTATGGCTACACCTTC. Its translation is CSVRDRGGYGYTF.

V is TRBV4-1 and J is TRBJ2-3; D uncertain. Trimming shortened V by 4 bases and J by 0 bases, and 14 bases separated the two germline ends. The germline gives CDR1 MGHRA, CDR2 YSYEKL. The CDR3 length is 16 residues. The CDR3 reads CASSLRPTTSTDTQYF. DNA of the CDR3: TGCGCCAGCAGCCTTCGCCCCACGACTAGCACAGATACGCAGTATTTT.

The rearrangement links TRBV5-6 to TRBJ2-3, with 8 bases that match TRBD2. Germline V gene lookup returns CDR1 SGHDT and CDR2 YYEEEE. V shed 0 bases, J shed 5 bases, and the junction held 8 bases outside the gene matches. This CDR3 comprises 16 residues. The CDR3 sequence: CASSLAGSGRLDTQYF. The CDR3 coding sequence is TGTGCCAGCAGCTTGGCAGGGAGCGGGAGATTAGATACGCAGTATTTT.

The rearrangement joins TRBV11-2 to TRBJ2-7; maybe TRBD1 (6 bases). CDR1 SGHAT and CDR2 FQNNGV come from the germline V gene. CDR3 length: 14 amino acids. The V end was cut by 1 base, the J end by 3 bases, with 10 bases between. CDR3 sequence reads: CASSLVTGRYEQYF. The CDR3, as DNA: TGTGCCAGCAGCTTAGTTACAGGGCGCTACGAGCAGTACTTC.

This chain joins TRBV7-9 and TRBJ1-2, with D unresolved. The ends were cut back, 4 bases at V and 2 bases at J, with 14 bases in the middle. The CDR3 contains 15 residues. Germline loops: CDR1 SEHNR, CDR2 FQNEAQ (reference sequence). DNA for the CDR3: TGTGCCAGCAGCTCTCCCCTTGGCTTAAACTATGGCTACACCTTC. Protein product: CASSSPLGLNYGYTF.

The chain couples TRBV10-3 to TRBJ2-7; 7 bases are a match to TRBD2. V shed 0 bases and J 0 bases; nucleotides not matched to a gene: 2. The CDR3 loop spans 15 amino acids. The germline CDR1 and CDR2 sequences are ENHRY and SYGVKD. The CDR3 here is CAISESASGSYEQYF. The CDR3 DNA follows: TGTGCCATCAGTGAGTCGGCTAGCGGCTCCTACGAGCAGTACTTC.

The rearrangement joins TRBV6-5 to TRBJ1-1, with unresolved D. Trimming took off 11 bases at V and 2 bases at J, with 15 bases between the two ends. Germline assignment: CDR1 MNHEY and CDR2 SVGAGI. The CDR3 has 13 residues. DNA of the CDR3: TGTGCCGCAGAGGGCTCCTACAACACTGAAGCTTTCTTT. It encodes CAAEGSYNTEAFF.

The sample holds one count of this clone. This chain joins TRBV28 and TRBJ1-5; 9 bases line up with TRBD1. Looked up from germline, CDR1 is MDHEN and CDR2 is SYDVKM. The ends lost 6 bases at V and 2 bases at J; junction bases unmatched: 5. The CDR3 is made up of 15 amino acids. The DNA for the CDR3 is TGTGCCAGCAGCCTTGACAGGGGGGGCAATCAGCCCCAGCATTTT. Encoded protein: CASSLDRGGNQPQHF.

The gene calls are TRBV6-2 or TRBV6-3 and TRBJ1-1; D gene uncertain. This CDR3 spans 16 amino acids. CDR1 and CDR2 (germline): MNHEY, SVGEGT. V dropped 2 bases and J dropped 0 bases, with 13 bases sitting between them. CDR3 nucleotides: TGTGCCAGCAGTTACATCAGGTTGGTGTTGAACACTGAAGCTTTCTTT. The encoded protein is CASSYIRLVLNTEAFF.

This clone appeared a single time. The V call is TRBV7-2, the J call TRBJ2-7; tentatively, D is TRBD2 (5 bases). V was trimmed by 5 bases and J by 3 bases, leaving 11 bases between them. Germline lookup yields CDR1 SGHTA and CDR2 FQGNSA. The CDR3 covers 13 residues. CDR3 in DNA: TGTGCCAGCAGCCTGAGGGCCGGCTACGAGCAGTACTTC. This gives the protein CASSLRAGYEQYF.

The chain links TRBV6-4 to TRBJ2-2, with 9 bases identical to TRBD2. This CDR3 spans 17 amino acids. V lost 0 bases, J lost 3 bases, and 5 bases stayed unmatched. From germline, CDR1 is MRHNA and CDR2 SNTAGT. CDR3 nucleotide sequence: TGTGCCAGCAGTGACTCGTGGCGGGAGGGCCACACCGGGGAGCTGTTTTTT. It is translated as CASSDSWREGHTGELFF.

This chain links TRBV7-3 with TRBJ2-7, with D perhaps matching TRBD2 (6 bases). V was shortened by 2 bases and J by 5 bases, with 10 bases between the two germline ends. CDR3 length: 13 amino acids. Per germline, CDR1 SGHTA and CDR2 FQGTGA. The CDR3: CASSLLEGHEQYF. The CDR3 DNA sequence: TGTGCCAGCAGCTTACTGGAGGGCCACGAGCAGTACTTC. Combining the CDR3 with reference TRBV7-3 and TRBJ2-7 gives the whole variable domain GAGVSQTPSNKVTEKGKYVELRCDPISGHTALYWYRQSLGQGPEFLIYFQGTGAADDSGLPNDRFFAVRPEGSVSTLKIQRTERGDSAVYLCASSLLEGHEQYFGPGTRLTVT.

The V call is TRBV15, the J call TRBJ1-5; D is uncertain. Trimming took off 9 bases at V and 2 bases at J, with 11 bases between the two ends. Germline CDR1 is LNHNV and CDR2 is YYDKDF (reference sequence). The CDR3 spans 13 residues. The CDR3 region has the DNA TGTGCCACAAGAGGCGGCGGCAATCAGCCCCAGCATTTT. It translates to CATRGGGNQPQHF. Looking up the rest from reference TRBV15 and TRBJ1-5 gives the full variable domain: DAMVIQNPRYQVTQFGKPVTLSCSQTLNHNVMYWYQQKSSQAPKLLFHYYDKDFNNEADTPDNFQSRRPNTSFCFLDIRSPGLGDTAMYLCATRGGGNQPQHFGDGTRLSIL.

The CDR3, as DNA: TGTGCCACCAGCAGAGGGGGCGGAGCCGGGGAGCTGTTTTTT. Residues: CATSRGGGAGELFF. The chain uses TRBV15 and TRBJ2-2; the D gene is possibly TRBD1 (5 bases). V lost 1 base to trimming and J lost 6 bases, with 9 bases between them. There are 14 residues in the CDR3. Looked up from germline, CDR1 is LNHNV and CDR2 is YYDKDF (reference sequence).

The genes are TRBV6-2 or TRBV6-3 and TRBJ2-2; perhaps TRBD2 as D (6 bases). The CDR3 length is 16 residues. The germline V gene encodes CDR1 MNHEY and CDR2 SVGEGT. Trimming left V 1 base short and J 1 base short, with 10 bases between. Here the CDR3 reads CASSYWWRGNTGELFF. The CDR3 nucleotides read TGTGCCAGCAGTTACTGGTGGCGGGGGAACACCGGGGAGCTGTTTTTT.

This chain links TRBV24-1 with TRBJ1-1; a possible D gene is TRBD1 (5 bases). CDR3 length equals 15 residues. V was clipped by 4 bases and J by 2 bases, with 13 bases between them. From germline, CDR1 is KGHDR and CDR2 SFDVKD. As DNA, the CDR3 is TGTGCCACCAGTGACCGATCGGGGGGAAACACTGAAGCTTTCTTT. Residues: CATSDRSGGNTEAFF.

The gene calls are TRBV7-9 and TRBJ2-3, with 9 bases lining up with TRBD1. CDR3 length equals 15 residues. Germline CDR1 and CDR2: SEHNR and FQNEAQ (reference sequence). The trim removed 5 bases at V and 4 bases at J, leaving 7 bases unmatched. In DNA form, the CDR3 reads TGTGCCAGCAGCCCCCAGACAGGGGGTTCAGATACGCAGTATTTT. Translation: CASSPQTGGSDTQYF.

The rearrangement uses TRBV14 and TRBJ1-2; TRBD1 might be the D (5 bases). The ends were cut back, 0 bases at V and 6 bases at J, with 20 bases in the middle. This CDR3 has 17 residues. Looked up from germline, CDR1 is SGHDN and CDR2 is FVKESK. In nucleotides, the CDR3 is TGTGCCAGCAGCCAAGATGACAAGATATCAGGGTGGGATGGCTACACCTTC. Its translation is CASSQDDKISGWDGYTF.